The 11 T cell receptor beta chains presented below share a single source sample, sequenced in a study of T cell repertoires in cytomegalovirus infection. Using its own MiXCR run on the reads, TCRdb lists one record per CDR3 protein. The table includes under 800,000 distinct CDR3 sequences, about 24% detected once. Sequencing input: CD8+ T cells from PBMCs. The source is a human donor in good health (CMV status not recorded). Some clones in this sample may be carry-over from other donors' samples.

CDR3 bases: TGTGCCAGCAGCCCTAGACTAGTTAATGAGCAGTTCTTC. Encoded protein: CASSPRLVNEQFF. The chain couples TRBV7-9 to TRBJ2-1; D is perhaps TRBD2 (6 bases). Trimming removed 5 bases from V and 7 bases from J, with 12 bases in between. Germline V CDR1 and CDR2: SEHNR, FQNEAQ (reference sequence). The CDR3 covers 13 residues.

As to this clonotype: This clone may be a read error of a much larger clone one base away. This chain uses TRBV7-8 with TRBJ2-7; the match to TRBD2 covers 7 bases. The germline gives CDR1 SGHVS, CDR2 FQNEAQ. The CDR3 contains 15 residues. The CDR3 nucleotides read TGTGTCAGCAGCTTAGAGCGGGGTCCCAACTACGAGCAGTACTTC. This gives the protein CVSSLERGPNYEQYF.

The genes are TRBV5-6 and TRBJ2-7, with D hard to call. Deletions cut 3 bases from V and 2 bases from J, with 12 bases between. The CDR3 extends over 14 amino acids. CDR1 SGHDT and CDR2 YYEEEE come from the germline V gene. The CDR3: CASSSGGYAYEQYF. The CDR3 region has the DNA TGTGCCAGCAGCTCCGGTGGGTATGCCTACGAGCAGTACTTC.

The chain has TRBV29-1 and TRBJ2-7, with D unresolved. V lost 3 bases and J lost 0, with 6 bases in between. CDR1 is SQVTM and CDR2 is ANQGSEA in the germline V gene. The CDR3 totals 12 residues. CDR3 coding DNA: TGCAGCGTTGAGGCAGACTCCTACGAGCAGTACTTC. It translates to CSVEADSYEQYF.

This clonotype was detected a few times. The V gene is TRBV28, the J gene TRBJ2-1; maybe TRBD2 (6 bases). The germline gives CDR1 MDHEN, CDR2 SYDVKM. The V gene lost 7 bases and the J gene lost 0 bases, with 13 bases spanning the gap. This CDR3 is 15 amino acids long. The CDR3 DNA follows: TGTGCCAGCACCTTGGAGGGGTACTCCTACAATGAGCAGTTCTTC. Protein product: CASTLEGYSYNEQFF.

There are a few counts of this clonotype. The CDR3 loop is CASRGQSDTGELFF. The CDR3, as DNA: TGTGCCAGCAGGGGACAGTCGGACACCGGGGAGCTGTTTTTT. V is TRBV27 and J is TRBJ2-2; 7 bases are shared with TRBD1. Germline loops: CDR1 MNHEY, CDR2 SMNVEV (reference sequence). After removal of 6 bases from V and 3 bases from J, the junction contained 4 bases not matched to a gene. This CDR3 is built from 14 residues.

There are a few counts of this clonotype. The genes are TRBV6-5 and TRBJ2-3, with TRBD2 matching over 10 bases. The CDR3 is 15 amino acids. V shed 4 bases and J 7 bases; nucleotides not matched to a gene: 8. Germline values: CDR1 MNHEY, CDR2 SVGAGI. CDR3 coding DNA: TGTGCCAGCAGTTCAGAGCGGGGGGGCCAGAATACGCAGTATTTT. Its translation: CASSSERGGQNTQYF.

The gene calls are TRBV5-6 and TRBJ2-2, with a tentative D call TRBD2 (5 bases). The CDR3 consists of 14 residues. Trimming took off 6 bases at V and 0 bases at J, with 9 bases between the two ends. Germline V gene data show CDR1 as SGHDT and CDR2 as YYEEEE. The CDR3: CASTPGTNTGELFF. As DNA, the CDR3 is TGTGCCAGCACCCCCGGGACGAACACCGGGGAGCTGTTTTTT.

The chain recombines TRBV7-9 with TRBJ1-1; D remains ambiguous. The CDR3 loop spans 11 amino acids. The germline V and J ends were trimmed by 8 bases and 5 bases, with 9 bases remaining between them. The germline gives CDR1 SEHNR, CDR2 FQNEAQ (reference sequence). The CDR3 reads CASGVVTEAFF. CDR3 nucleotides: TGTGCCAGCGGGGTTGTTACTGAAGCTTTCTTT.

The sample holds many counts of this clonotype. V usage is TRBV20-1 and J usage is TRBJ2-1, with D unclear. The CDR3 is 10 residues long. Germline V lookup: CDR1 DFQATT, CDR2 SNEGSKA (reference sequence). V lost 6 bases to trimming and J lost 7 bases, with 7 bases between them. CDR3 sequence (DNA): TGCAGTGCGCCGAGGAATGAGCAGTTCTTC. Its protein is CSAPRNEQFF.

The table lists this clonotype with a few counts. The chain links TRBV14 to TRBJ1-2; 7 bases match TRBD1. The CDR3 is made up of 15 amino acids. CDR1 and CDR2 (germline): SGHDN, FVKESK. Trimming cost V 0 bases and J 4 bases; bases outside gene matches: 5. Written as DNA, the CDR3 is TGTGCCAGCAGCCAAGAGGGGACAGTCTTCTATGGCTACACCTTC. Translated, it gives CASSQEGTVFYGYTF.